The T cell receptor beta chain under discussion was sequenced for a study of control samples from healthy donors and cancer patients. TCRdb's copy holds only in-frame clones and misses some; the assay was immunoSEQ multiplex PCR. The repertoire includes more than 95,000 clones, approximately 87% of them detected once, and about 3% sits in the top ten. The sample taken for sequencing was blood. The TCR sequence derives from a man between 60 and 75 years old in good health.

The chain's CDR3 is CASSFGSTNTEAFF. DNA for the CDR3: TGTGCCAGCAGTTTTGGCTCCACGAACACTGAAGCTTTCTTT. The chain carries TRBV27 and TRBJ1-1; D is unclear. The CDR3 contains 14 residues. V shed 3 bases and J shed 1 base, with 9 bases lying between them. Looked up from germline, CDR1 is MNHEY and CDR2 is SMNVEV (reference sequence).